The source of this TCR beta chain is a study of blood T cell repertoires in COVID-19. Study-level information: PBMCs, B-cell-depleted T cells, or T cells provided the cDNA or gDNA that made up the material.

As originally analysed: Reference gene primer amplification gave estimated nucleated cell counts. Here immunoSEQ multiplex PCR was the method, and the copy in TCRdb shows in-frame clones only, minus some. D and trimming were read from the DNA, whereas the V and J calls and clone size are those reported in that table. Of just over 95,000 clones listed, about 80% are singletons. Germline V lookup: CDR1 SGHTA, CDR2 FQGNSA. V was pared by 4 bases and J by 3 bases, with 12 bases between. CDR3 length equals 14 residues. The sequenced sample consisted of peripheral blood. The chain employs TRBV7-2 and TRBJ1-2, with D perhaps matching TRBD1 (5 bases). This TCR came from a man in his sixties with acute or convalescent COVID-19. The CDR3 sequence: CASSSTGRDYGYTF. The CDR3 coding sequence is TGTGCCAGCAGCTCCACAGGCCGGGACTATGGCTACACCTTC.